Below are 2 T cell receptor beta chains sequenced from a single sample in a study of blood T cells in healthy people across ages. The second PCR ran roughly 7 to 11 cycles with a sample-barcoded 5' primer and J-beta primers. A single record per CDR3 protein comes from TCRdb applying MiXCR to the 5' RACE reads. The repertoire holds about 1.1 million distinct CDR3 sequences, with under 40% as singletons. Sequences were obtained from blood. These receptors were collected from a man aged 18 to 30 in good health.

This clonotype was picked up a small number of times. CDR3 coding DNA: TGCAGCGTTAACAGGGAAGAGACCCAGTACTTC. This gives the protein CSVNREETQYF. The chain is built from TRBV29-1 and TRBJ2-5; a weak D match, TRBD1 (6 bases). CDR3 length equals 11 residues. CDR1 and CDR2 from the germline V gene are SQVTM and ANQGSEA. The germline V and J ends were trimmed by 5 bases and 3 bases, with 7 bases remaining between them. The whole variable domain, filled in from reference TRBV29-1 and TRBJ2-5, reads SAVISQKPSRDICQRGTSLTIQCQVDSQVTMMFWYRQQPGQSLTLIATANQGSEATYESGFVIDKFPISRPNLTFSTLTVSNMSPEDSSIYLCSVNREETQYFGPGTRLLVL.

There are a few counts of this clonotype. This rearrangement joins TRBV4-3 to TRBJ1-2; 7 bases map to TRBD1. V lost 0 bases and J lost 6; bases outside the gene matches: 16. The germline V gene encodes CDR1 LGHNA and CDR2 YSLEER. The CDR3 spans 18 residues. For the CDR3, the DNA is TGCGCCAGCAGCCAAGATATAGTGGGCACAACAGGGGCCCATGGCTACACCTTC. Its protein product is CASSQDIVGTTGAHGYTF.